This passage covers 32 T cell receptor beta chains from one sample sequenced in a study of post-analysis software for immune sequencing data. What these receptors recognize is not known. Study-level results: TRBV5-6, TRBV5-1 and TRBV20-1 belonged to a set of about 5 TRBV segments that were more frequent in patients than controls.

Carried by the TCR beta cDNA libraries were unique molecular identifiers. TCRdb re-derived calls from the PCR reads in MiXCR, one entry per CDR3 protein. The table shows approximately 180,000 distinct CDR3 sequences, with roughly 31% occurring only once. The sequenced sample consisted of blood. The receptors originated from a girl aged 5 to 17 with multiple sclerosis.

There are a few counts of this clonotype. V usage is TRBV3-1 and J usage is TRBJ2-1; 9 bases line up with TRBD2. The CDR3 runs 17 residues. V was pared by 1 base and J by 3 bases, with 7 bases of the junction left unmatched. CDR1 is LGHDT and CDR2 is YNNKEL in the germline V gene (reference sequence). CDR3 bases: TGTGCCAGCAGCCAAGCTAGGAGACTAGCGGACTACAATGAGCAGTTCTTC. This translates into CASSQARRLADYNEQFF.

J is TRBJ2-7 and V is TRBV5-5; TRBD1 might be the D (6 bases). The V end was cut by 5 bases, the J end by 3 bases, with 15 bases between. CDR1 is SGHKS, CDR2 YYEKEE, per germline (reference sequence). This CDR3 is 14 amino acids long. As DNA, the CDR3 is TGTGCCAGCAGGGGGGCAGGGAAGGTCTACGAGCAGTACTTC. It encodes CASRGAGKVYEQYF.

A few counts support this clonotype. The V gene is TRBV20-1, the J gene TRBJ2-5; TRBD2 matches 8 bases. With the DNA end fitting TRBJ2-1 better, the J assignment may be wrong. This CDR3 contains 14 residues. Per germline, CDR1 DFQATT and CDR2 SNEGSKA (reference sequence). This CDR3 reads CSARLAGVQETQFF. Written as DNA, the CDR3 is TGCAGTGCTAGGCTAGCGGGCGTCCAAGAGACCCAGTTCTTC.

Concerning this clonotype: A much bigger clone sits one base away, suggesting this may be a read error. The DNA for the CDR3 is TGTGCCACCAGCAGAGATAACAGGGGCTGCGAGCAGTACTTC. It yields the protein CATSRDNRGCEQYF. This sequence joins TRBV15 and TRBJ2-5, with 7 bases matching TRBD1. Matching the DNA end better, TRBJ2-7 makes the J call doubtful. This CDR3 spans 14 amino acids. Germline values: CDR1 LNHNV, CDR2 YYDKDF (reference sequence).

This clonotype was counted between two and nine times. This sequence joins TRBV27 and TRBJ2-7; 8 bases map to TRBD2. After removal of 7 bases from V and 3 bases from J, the junction contained 8 bases not matched to a gene. The length of the CDR3 is 14 residues. Germline V gives CDR1 MNHEY, CDR2 SMNVEV (reference sequence). The CDR3 protein is CASKRGGGLYEQYF. The CDR3 region has the DNA TGTGCCAGCAAACGGGGGGGAGGGCTCTACGAGCAGTACTTC.

This clonotype was seen many times. The chain joins TRBV5-1 to TRBJ1-1; no definite D call. Per the germline V gene, CDR1 is SGHRS and CDR2 is YFSETQ. The CDR3 is 16 residues long. Trimming took off 3 bases at V and 1 base at J, with 16 bases between the two ends. The CDR3 sequence: CASSWTAIASNTEAFF. The CDR3 nucleotides read TGCGCCAGCAGCTGGACCGCAATCGCCTCGAACACTGAAGCTTTCTTT.

This clonotype showed up many times. This rearrangement joins TRBV6-1 to TRBJ1-6; D might be TRBD1 (6 bases). Per the germline V gene, CDR1 is MNHNS and CDR2 is SASEGT. This CDR3 contains 17 residues. Trimming shortened V by 0 bases and J by 9 bases, and 18 bases separated the two germline ends. CDR3 protein: CASSEAGRGANSSPLHF. The CDR3 nucleotides are TGTGCCAGCAGTGAAGCTGGCAGGGGAGCGAATTCTTCACCCCTCCACTTT.

There are many counts of this clonotype. CDR3 bases: TGTGCCAGCAGCCCTCTTGGGCAGGGGGAATACGAGCAGTACTTC. This translates into CASSPLGQGEYEQYF. The chain couples TRBV12-3 or TRBV12-4 to TRBJ2-7, with 7 positions matching TRBD1. This CDR3 contains 15 residues. V trimming: 6 bases; J trimming: 4 bases; junction bases outside the gene matches: 12.

On this clonotype itself: This may come from a read error, since a much larger clone is one base off. The chain employs TRBV7-9 and TRBJ2-5; no clear D gene. Judging by the DNA end, TRBJ2-7 fits better; the J call may be wrong. This CDR3 has 13 amino acids. The germline gives CDR1 SEHNR, CDR2 FQNEAQ (reference sequence). CDR3 sequence: CARSFSSLNEQYF. The CDR3 DNA reads TGTGCCCGCAGCTTTTCGAGCCTAAACGAGCAGTACTTC.

About this clonotype itself: A junction end diverges from the germline sequence, so it may reflect a read error. This chain links TRBV7-9 with TRBJ2-1; the D gene is possibly TRBD2 (6 bases). The CDR3 consists of 19 residues. Germline lookup yields CDR1 SEHNR and CDR2 FQNEAQ (reference sequence). CDR3 sequence: CVSSRGFLGRDGRDNEQFF. The CDR3 nucleotides read TGTGTCAGCAGCCGGGGGTTCCTGGGCCGGGACGGCAGAGACAATGAGCAGTTCTTC.

The V gene is TRBV23-1, the J gene TRBJ1-2; no clear D. TRBV23-1 is marked as an open reading frame, function uncertain. V shed 10 bases and J shed 3 bases, with 9 bases lying between them. The length of the CDR3 is 11 residues. DNA of the CDR3: TGCGCCACTCACCTTTACTATGGCTACACCTTC. Translated, it gives CATHLYYGYTF.

This clonotype came up many times. The chain has TRBV3-1 and TRBJ2-7; unclear D gene. The CDR3 has 11 amino acids. CDR1 and CDR2 (germline): LGHDT, YNNKEL (reference sequence). The germline V and J ends were trimmed by 2 bases and 3 bases, with 2 bases remaining between them. CDR3 amino acids: CASSQSYEQYF. The CDR3 nucleotides are TGTGCCAGCAGCCAAAGCTACGAGCAGTACTTC.

This clonotype showed up many times. The genes are TRBV29-1 and TRBJ2-5; 7 bases map to TRBD2. This CDR3 spans 12 amino acids. Germline V lookup: CDR1 SQVTM, CDR2 ANQGSEA. V shed 5 bases and J 5 bases; nucleotides not matched to a gene: 5. The CDR3 reads CSVRGESETQYF. The CDR3 coding sequence is TGCAGCGTTCGGGGGGAATCGGAGACCCAGTACTTC.

This chain connects TRBV5-1 to TRBJ1-1; D ambiguous. V lost 4 bases, J lost 1 base, and 11 bases lay in between. CDR3 length: 14 residues. CDR1 and CDR2 from the germline V gene are SGHRS and YFSETQ. In DNA, the CDR3 is TGCGCCAGCAGCATAGATGACGGGAACACTGAAGCTTTCTTT. It is translated as CASSIDDGNTEAFF.

Details on this clonotype: A much larger clone sits a single nucleotide away, making a read error possible. The V gene is TRBV6-4, the J gene TRBJ1-2, with D perhaps TRBD1 (6 bases). Germline V gene lookup returns CDR1 MRHNA and CDR2 SNTAGT. CDR3 length: 13 amino acids. This CDR3 is CANSAGATYGYTF. DNA for the CDR3: TGTGCCAACAGTGCAGGGGCTACCTATGGCTACACCTTC.

As concerns this clonotype: The junction and the germline gene differ at one end; a read error may be behind it. V gene TRBV3-1 combines with J gene TRBJ2-3; D ambiguous. The CDR3 is 11 residues long. Germline assignment: CDR1 LGHDT and CDR2 YNNKEL (reference sequence). CDR3 residues: CACSHADTQYF. For the CDR3, the DNA is TGTGCCTGCAGCCACGCAGATACGCAGTATTTT.

This rearrangement joins TRBV5-1 to TRBJ2-7, with 11 bases that match TRBD1. Germline-derived CDR1 and CDR2 are SGHRS and YFSETQ. The CDR3 contains 15 residues. The junction had 6 bases not matched to a gene; V was cut back by 0 bases and J by 7 bases. DNA for the CDR3: TGCGCCAGCAGCTTGGCACCGGGACAGGGGGGAGAGCAGTACTTC. This codes for CASSLAPGQGGEQYF.

The chain couples TRBV2 to TRBJ2-1, with a weak D call TRBD2 (6 bases). In germline, CDR1 is SNHLY, CDR2 FYNNEI. V dropped 8 bases and J dropped 0 bases, with 11 bases sitting between them. The CDR3 has 14 residues. The CDR3: CASWAGSSYNEQFF. CDR3 in DNA: TGTGCCAGCTGGGCGGGAAGCTCCTACAATGAGCAGTTCTTC.

Comments on this clonotype: This may arise from a read error, as a much more abundant clone is one base away. CDR3 nucleotide sequence: TGTACCAGCAGCGTAGTGGGAGTTAGCACAGATACGCAGTATTTT. Its protein is CTSSVVGVSTDTQYF. The gene calls are TRBV9 and TRBJ2-3, with D possibly matching TRBD2 (5 bases). This CDR3 spans 15 amino acids. Germline loops: CDR1 SGDLS, CDR2 YYNGEE.

This clonotype appeared once. This clone may be a read error of a much larger clone one base away. The chain is built from TRBV10-3 and TRBJ2-3; 9 positions agree with TRBD2. CDR3 length: 17 amino acids. Germline CDR1 reads ENHRY; CDR2 reads SYGVKD. DNA for the CDR3: TGTGCCATCAGTAAGTCGATCGGTAGCGGGAGTAAAGATACGCAGTATTTT. Its translation: CAISKSIGSGSKDTQYF.

This clonotype has more than one count but fewer than ten. The chain links TRBV30 to TRBJ1-2; the D is unclear. The CDR3 runs to 16 residues. In germline, CDR1 is GTSNPN, CDR2 SVGIG (reference sequence). V was pared by 4 bases and J by 0 bases, with 18 bases between. The CDR3 sequence: CAWINWLGDTNYGYTF. The CDR3 coding sequence is TGTGCCTGGATAAATTGGTTGGGAGATACTAACTATGGCTACACCTTC. Full variable domain (missing parts from reference TRBV30 and TRBJ1-2): SQTIHQWPATLVQPVGSPLSLECTVEGTSNPNLYWYRQAAGRGLQLLFYSVGIGQISSEVPQNLSASRPQDRQFILSSKKLLLSDSGFYLCAWINWLGDTNYGYTFGSGTRLTVV.

As concerns this clonotype: A much more abundant neighbour one base away suggests this may be a read error. The chain employs TRBV12-3 or TRBV12-4 and TRBJ2-3; 10 bases map to TRBD2. This CDR3 is 15 amino acids long. The CDR3 DNA sequence: TGTGCCAGCAGTGGACTAGCGGAGAACACAGATGCGCAGTATTTT. The encoded protein is CASSGLAENTDAQYF.

The chain recombines TRBV11-2 with TRBJ1-1; TRBD1 matches 7 bases. The junction had 8 bases not matched to a gene; V was cut back by 4 bases and J by 0 bases. The germline V gene has CDR1 SGHAT and CDR2 FQNNGV. The CDR3 is 16 amino acids. CDR3 coding DNA: TGTGCCAGCAGCTCACACAGGGGCCCCTTGAACACTGAAGCTTTCTTT. Translation gives CASSSHRGPLNTEAFF.

Remarks on this clonotype: Possible read error: a much larger clone is one base away. The chain has TRBV12-3 or TRBV12-4 and TRBJ2-1, with TRBD2 matching over 12 bases. The CDR3 extends over 15 amino acids. This chain's CDR3 is CAGSAGLAGGNEQFF. The CDR3 DNA reads TGTGCCGGCAGTGCGGGACTAGCGGGCGGTAATGAGCAGTTCTTC.

This clonotype was observed a handful of times. At one boundary the junction diverges from the germline segment, which might be a read error. CDR3 residues: CSAREDLTGTHRHYGNTF. DNA of the CDR3: TGCAGTGCTAGAGAGGACCTCACCGGGACACATCGGCACTATGGCAACACCTTC. This rearrangement joins TRBV20-1 to TRBJ1-2, with a tentative D call TRBD1 (6 bases). CDR3 length equals 18 residues. CDR1 is DFQATT and CDR2 is SNEGSKA in the germline V gene (reference sequence).

This clonotype was picked up one time. A much bigger clone sits one base away, suggesting this may be a read error. This chain joins TRBV12-5 and TRBJ2-1; D may be TRBD1 (6 bases). The CDR3 extends over 17 amino acids. Looked up from germline, CDR1 is LGHNT and CDR2 is FRNRAP. V shed 5 bases and J shed 6 bases, with 23 bases lying between them. The DNA for the CDR3 is TGTGCTAGTGGTCATTTACAAGCGCTCACAGGGTGCAATGAGCAGTTCTTC. Translated: CASGHLQALTGCNEQFF. The full variable domain, completed using reference TRBV12-5 and TRBJ2-1, is DARVTQTPRHKVTEMGQEVTMRCQPILGHNTVFWYRQTMMQGLELLAYFRNRAPLDDSGMPKDRFSAEMPDATLATLKIQPSEPRDSAVYFCASGHLQALTGCNEQFFGPGTRLTVL.

The sample holds a few counts of this clonotype. This chain links TRBV20-1 with TRBJ1-2; possible D gene TRBD1, 6 bases. The CDR3 contains 13 residues. The V gene lost 6 bases and the J gene lost 8 bases, with 19 bases spanning the gap. CDR1 is DFQATT, CDR2 SNEGSKA, per germline (reference sequence). As DNA, the CDR3 is TGCAGTGCAATCCTACGGGGGGCGGGAGGCTACACCTTC. It codes for CSAILRGAGGYTF.

This clonotype was seen many times. J is TRBJ1-4 and V is TRBV4-2, with TRBD1 as a possible D gene (6 bases). The CDR3 sequence is 16 residues long. CDR1 and CDR2 (germline): LGHNA, YNFKEQ. Trimming cost V 1 base and J 3 bases, with 12 bases left between them. The CDR3 loop reads CASSQAPRTANEKLFF. The CDR3 nucleotides are TGTGCCAGCAGCCAAGCCCCGAGGACAGCTAATGAAAAACTGTTTTTT.

This CDR3 reads CASSPADRGSYEQYF. The DNA for the CDR3 is TGTGCCAGCAGCCCGGCGGACAGGGGTTCCTACGAGCAGTACTTC. The rearrangement joins TRBV3-1 to TRBJ2-7, with 9 bases aligning to TRBD1. The CDR3 loop spans 15 amino acids. V was clipped by 4 bases and J by 1 base; unmatched bases: 5. Per the germline V gene, CDR1 is LGHDT and CDR2 is YNNKEL (reference sequence).

This chain uses TRBV5-5 with TRBJ2-1; D uncertain. Matching the DNA end better, TRBJ2-7 makes the J call doubtful. Germline lookup yields CDR1 SGHKS and CDR2 YYEKEE (reference sequence). CDR3 length equals 11 residues. The chain's CDR3 is CASSSYGEQYF. CDR3 bases: TGTGCCAGCAGCAGCTACGGTGAGCAGTACTTC.

This clonotype was counted ten times or more. V is TRBV28 and J is TRBJ2-3; D gene ambiguous. This CDR3 is 13 amino acids long. CDR1 is MDHEN, CDR2 SYDVKM, per germline. V was trimmed by 7 bases and J by 6 bases, leaving 14 bases between them. As DNA, the CDR3 is TGTGCCAGCACCCTTTATAGGTCGGATACGCAGTATTTT. It specifies CASTLYRSDTQYF.

This clonotype was picked up many times. V and J are TRBV7-2 and TRBJ2-5; TRBD2 agrees at 9 bases. The CDR3 spans 14 residues. With V trimmed by 5 bases and J by 2 bases, 3 bases remained unmatched. Germline CDR1 and CDR2: SGHTA and FQGNSA. The CDR3 DNA reads TGTGCCAGCAGCCCGACTAGCGGACAAGAGACCCAGTACTTC. Amino acid sequence: CASSPTSGQETQYF.